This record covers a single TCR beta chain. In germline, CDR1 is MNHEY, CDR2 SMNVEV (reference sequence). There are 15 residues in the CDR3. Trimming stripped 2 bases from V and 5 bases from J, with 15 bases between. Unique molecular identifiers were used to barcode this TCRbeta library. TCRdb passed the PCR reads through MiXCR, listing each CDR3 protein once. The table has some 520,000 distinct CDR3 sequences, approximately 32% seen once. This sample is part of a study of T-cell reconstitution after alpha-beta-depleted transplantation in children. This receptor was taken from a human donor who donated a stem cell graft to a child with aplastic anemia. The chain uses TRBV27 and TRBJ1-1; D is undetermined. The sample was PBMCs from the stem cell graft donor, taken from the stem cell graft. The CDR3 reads CASSLARKLGTEAFF. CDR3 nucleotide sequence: TGTGCCAGCAGTTTAGCCCGGAAACTCGGGACTGAAGCTTTCTTT.